These 26 T cell receptor beta chains originate from one sample sequenced in a study of blood T cells in healthy people across ages. The use of a sample-barcoded 5' primer and a J-beta primer mix characterized a second PCR of roughly 7 to 11 cycles. TCRdb reprocessed the 5' RACE reads with MiXCR, giving one entry per CDR3 protein. In the table there are roughly 700,000 distinct CDR3 sequences, approximately 50% of which are singletons. The sample consisted of blood. The receptors were sampled from a woman aged 55-75 years in good health.

Details on this clonotype: At one boundary the junction diverges from the germline segment, which might be a read error. The gene calls are TRBV4-3 and TRBJ1-6, with 12 positions matching TRBD1. The CDR3 extends over 16 amino acids. From germline, CDR1 is LGHNA and CDR2 YSLEER. CDR3 nucleotide sequence: TGCGCCAGCAGCCCGGGACAGGGGGCTAAGAATTCACCTCTCCACTTT. Amino acids: CASSPGQGAKNSPLHF.

This clonotype turned up a few times. The chain has TRBV2 and TRBJ2-1; a possible D gene is TRBD2 (6 bases). The ends were cut back, 4 bases at V and 6 bases at J, with 13 bases in the middle. The CDR3 spans 14 residues. Per the germline V gene, CDR1 is SNHLY and CDR2 is FYNNEI. This chain's CDR3 is CASSVLAGVNEQFF. The CDR3 DNA reads TGTGCCAGCAGTGTACTAGCTGGCGTCAATGAGCAGTTCTTC.

The J gene is TRBJ1-4, the V gene TRBV12-3 or TRBV12-4, with D tentatively TRBD1 (5 bases). The V and J ends lost 8 bases and 4 bases respectively, with 17 bases between them. The CDR3 contains 15 residues. CDR3 sequence: CASRRQGGGNEKLFF. In DNA, the CDR3 is TGTGCCAGCCGGCGCCAGGGTGGGGGTAATGAAAAACTGTTTTTT.

The V gene is TRBV9, the J gene TRBJ2-1; either TRBD1 or TRBD2 may fit D (5 bases each). Germline CDR1 SGDLS, CDR2 YYNGEE. With 0 bases removed from V and 8 bases from J, the gap between germline ends came to 15 bases. The CDR3 has 15 residues. The CDR3: CASSVGSTGRYEQFF. The CDR3 DNA follows: TGTGCCAGCAGCGTAGGCTCGACGGGACGGTATGAGCAGTTCTTC.

The rearrangement joins TRBV18 to TRBJ2-1, with D unclear. The CDR3 has 13 amino acids. CDR1 is KGHSH and CDR2 is LQKENI in the germline V gene. Trimming took 0 bases from V and 6 from J, leaving 6 bases between them. CDR3 loop: CASSPPAVNEQFF. The CDR3 region has the DNA TGTGCCAGCTCACCACCGGCGGTCAATGAGCAGTTCTTC.

The chain employs TRBV7-9 and TRBJ1-6; 10 nucleotides match TRBD1. Germline CDR1 is SEHNR and CDR2 is FQNEAQ (reference sequence). V was pared by 5 bases and J by 1 base, with 8 bases of the junction left unmatched. The length of the CDR3 is 18 residues. Here the CDR3 reads CASSIRDRGYSYNSPLHF. Written as DNA, the CDR3 is TGTGCCAGCAGCATCCGGGACAGGGGTTATTCCTATAATTCACCCCTCCACTTT. Filled out from reference TRBV7-9 and TRBJ1-6, the complete variable domain reads DTGVSQNPRHKITKRGQNVTFRCDPISEHNRLYWYRQTLGQGPEFLTYFQNEAQLEKSRLLSDRFSAERPKGSFSTLEIQRTEQGDSAMYLCASSIRDRGYSYNSPLHFGNGTRLTVT.

The genes are TRBV5-1 and TRBJ2-5, with 8 bases identical to TRBD2. Germline values: CDR1 SGHRS, CDR2 YFSETQ. This CDR3 has 14 residues. After removal of 3 bases from V and 3 bases from J, the junction contained 4 bases not matched to a gene. CDR3 sequence reads: CASSYQAGEETQYF. CDR3 nucleotides: TGCGCCAGCAGCTATCAAGCGGGAGAAGAGACCCAGTACTTC.

Worth noting for this clonotype: A much larger clone is a single base away; this may be a read error. The rearrangement uses TRBV5-1 and TRBJ2-1; D possibly corresponds to TRBD2 (6 bases). The CDR3 length is 15 residues. Germline CDR1 and CDR2: SGHRS and YFSETQ. DNA for the CDR3: TGCGCCTGCAGCTTGGTAGGTGGGACTTACAATGAGCAGTTCTTC. Translated, it gives CACSLVGGTYNEQFF.

The chain joins TRBV7-6 to TRBJ2-1; 8 positions agree with TRBD1. J was trimmed by 8 bases and V by 5 bases; bases with no gene match: 8. Germline CDR1 and CDR2: SGHVS and FNYEAQ. CDR3 length: 14 amino acids. CDR3 nucleotide sequence: TGTGCCAGCAGCGCCAGGACAGGGTCATATGAGCAGTTCTTC. Translation gives CASSARTGSYEQFF.

This clonotype was counted a few times. This chain connects TRBV18 to TRBJ1-2; D ambiguous. The ends were cut back, 3 bases at V and 6 bases at J, with 11 bases in the middle. The CDR3 is 13 amino acids. Germline V CDR1 and CDR2: KGHSH, LQKENI. The CDR3 bases are TGTGCCAGCTCACCCCGACATGGGGATGGCTACACCTTC. Translated: CASSPRHGDGYTF.

Written as DNA, the CDR3 is TGTGCCAGCAGCTTAATGCAGGGCCTGGGCTACACCTTC. Amino acid sequence: CASSLMQGLGYTF. The chain combines TRBV7-3 with TRBJ1-2, with D possibly matching TRBD1 (5 bases). V shed 1 base and J shed 8 bases, with 11 bases lying between them. Germline V lookup: CDR1 SGHTA, CDR2 FQGTGA. The CDR3 is 13 amino acids.

This clonotype occurred a few times. This chain joins TRBV5-1 and TRBJ2-3; 13 bases line up with TRBD2. Trimming removed 4 bases from V and 5 bases from J; junction bases left unmatched: 10. Germline V lookup: CDR1 SGHRS, CDR2 YFSETQ. This CDR3 comprises 17 residues. The DNA of the CDR3 is TGCGCCAGCAGCCCGACCGGACGGACTAGCGGGAGAGATACGCAGTATTTT. This translates into CASSPTGRTSGRDTQYF.

The rearrangement uses TRBV5-1 and TRBJ2-3, with 8 bases identical to TRBD2. The CDR3 consists of 15 residues. The V and J ends lost 2 bases and 5 bases, in that order; junction bases with no gene match: 7. Per germline, CDR1 SGHRS and CDR2 YFSETQ. The CDR3 here is CASSFSAGGGDTQYF. As DNA, the CDR3 is TGCGCCAGCAGCTTTTCGGCGGGAGGAGGAGATACGCAGTATTTT.

The gene calls are TRBV9 and TRBJ2-7; 11 nucleotides align to TRBD2. Germline CDR1 and CDR2: SGDLS and YYNGEE. The CDR3 length is 17 residues. Trimming took 5 bases from V and 3 from J; bases not matched to a gene: 13. CDR3 in amino acids: CASSKGASGRQYYEQYF. CDR3 bases: TGTGCCAGCAGTAAGGGGGCTAGCGGGAGGCAATACTACGAGCAGTACTTC.

The rearrangement links TRBV7-9 to TRBJ1-2, with 7 bases that match TRBD1. The junction had 13 bases not matched to a gene; V was cut back by 5 bases and J by 7 bases. This CDR3 has 15 residues. CDR1 and CDR2 from the germline V gene are SEHNR and FQNEAQ (reference sequence). The CDR3 coding sequence is TGTGCCAGCAGCCCAAGGGACAGCCGTAATGGTGGCTACACCTTC. This codes for CASSPRDSRNGGYTF.

This rearrangement joins TRBV20-1 to TRBJ1-2, with D possibly TRBD1 on 6 matching bases. V lost 3 bases and J lost 4, with 15 bases in between. CDR1 DFQATT and CDR2 SNEGSKA come from the germline V gene (reference sequence). The CDR3 is 14 residues long. CDR3 in amino acids: CSASERGAGYGYTF. For the CDR3, the DNA is TGCAGTGCTAGTGAGCGGGGGGCAGGCTATGGCTACACCTTC.

The chain has TRBV4-1 and TRBJ2-7; 10 bases map to TRBD2. Per the germline V gene, CDR1 is MGHRA and CDR2 is YSYEKL. With 1 base clipped from V and 2 bases from J, the junction kept 2 bases outside the gene matches. This CDR3 spans 15 amino acids. The CDR3 region is CASSQGGTSAYEQYF. CDR3 nucleotides: TGCGCCAGCAGCCAAGGGGGGACTAGCGCCTACGAGCAGTACTTC.

This clonotype was detected many times. A much larger clone differs from this one at a single base, so this may be a read error. The CDR3 loop is CSAFAGTSAYEQYF. CDR3 DNA: TGCAGTGCTTTCGCCGGGACTTCTGCCTACGAGCAGTACTTC. J is TRBJ2-7 and V is TRBV20-1, with D maybe TRBD2 (6 bases). V was pared by 5 bases and J by 2 bases, with 16 bases between. The CDR3 consists of 14 residues. The germline V gene encodes CDR1 DFQATT and CDR2 SNEGSKA (reference sequence).

Turning to this clonotype: The CDR3 ends on some other residue instead of the conserved phenylalanine or tryptophan, so this is likely a read error. The rearrangement joins TRBV6-2 or TRBV6-3 to TRBJ2-1, with TRBD2 identical over 14 bases. Germline CDR1 MNHEY, CDR2 SVGEGT. CDR3 size: 16 residues. V was pared by 5 bases and J by 7 bases, with 7 bases of the junction left unmatched. As DNA, the CDR3 is TGTGCCAGCAGTATCTTCGGGACTAGCGGGAGAAATGAGCAGTTCTTA. This translates into CASSIFGTSGRNEQFL.

This clonotype was counted only a few times. The rearrangement uses TRBV2 and TRBJ1-5; D gene ambiguous. The germline CDR1 and CDR2 sequences are SNHLY and FYNNEI. There are 15 residues in the CDR3. V was shortened by 6 bases and J by 0 bases, with 12 bases between the two germline ends. In nucleotides, the CDR3 is TGTGCCAGCAGGGCCGGGTCCAATAGCAATCAGCCCCAGCATTTT. This translates into CASRAGSNSNQPQHF.

The J gene is TRBJ2-1, the V gene TRBV29-1, with 11 nucleotides matching TRBD2. This CDR3 has 15 amino acids. Trimming removed 4 bases from V and 9 bases from J; junction bases left unmatched: 11. Germline V CDR1 and CDR2: SQVTM, ANQGSEA. CDR3 protein: CSVGGVAGGPGEQFF. DNA of the CDR3: TGCAGCGTTGGTGGAGTAGCGGGAGGGCCGGGTGAGCAGTTCTTC.

The sample holds a few counts of this clonotype. The chain joins TRBV29-1 to TRBJ1-5; the D gene is possibly TRBD1 (6 bases). There are 13 residues in the CDR3. V lost 0 bases, J lost 4 bases, and 7 bases lay in between. The germline gives CDR1 SQVTM, CDR2 ANQGSEA. CDR3 in amino acids: CSVEEGQNQPQHF. CDR3 nucleotide sequence: TGCAGCGTTGAAGAAGGACAGAATCAGCCCCAGCATTTT.

This clonotype was found many times. The V gene is TRBV3-1, the J gene TRBJ2-3, with D unclear. V was cut by 3 bases and J by 3 bases, with 4 bases left in between. Germline V gene lookup returns CDR1 LGHDT and CDR2 YNNKEL (reference sequence). The CDR3 totals 12 residues. CDR3 sequence reads: CASSQETDTQYF. CDR3 nucleotides: TGTGCCAGCAGCCAGGAAACAGATACGCAGTATTTT.

The V gene is TRBV25-1, the J gene TRBJ2-3; TRBD2 agrees at 8 bases. The CDR3 runs to 15 residues. V trimming: 5 bases; J trimming: 2 bases; junction bases outside the gene matches: 6. Germline V gene data show CDR1 as MGHDK and CDR2 as SYGVNS. This CDR3 reads CASSTTGGNTDTQYF. CDR3 nucleotide sequence: TGTGCCAGCAGTACTACGGGGGGGAACACAGATACGCAGTATTTT. Drawing the rest from reference TRBV25-1 and TRBJ2-3, the complete variable domain is EADIYQTPRYLVIGTGKKITLECSQTMGHDKMYWYQQDPGMELHLIHYSYGVNSTEKGDLSSESTVSRIRTEHFPLTLESARPSHTSQYLCASSTTGGNTDTQYFGPGTRLTVL.

This clonotype has a handful of counts. The chain couples TRBV7-2 to TRBJ2-5; D gene uncertain. V was cut by 5 bases and J by 11 bases, with 18 bases left in between. The CDR3 has 13 residues. Germline V gene data show CDR1 as SGHTA and CDR2 as FQGNSA. CDR3 DNA: TGTGCCAGCAGCGCTGAAAGCCGGGCGCCGCAGTACTTC. Encoded protein: CASSAESRAPQYF. The variable domain in full, with the rest retrieved from reference TRBV7-2 and TRBJ2-5, is GAGVSQSPSNKVTEKGKDVELRCDPISGHTALYWYRQSLGQGLEFLIYFQGNSAPDKSGLPSDRFSAERTGGSVSTLTIQRTQQEDSAVYLCASSAESRAPQYFGPGTRLLVL.

This clonotype was counted between two and nine times. J is TRBJ2-5 and V is TRBV6-5, with D possibly TRBD2 on 6 matching bases. V shed 2 bases and J shed 4 bases, with 14 bases lying between them. The CDR3 extends over 15 amino acids. Germline CDR1 is MNHEY and CDR2 is SVGAGI. CDR3 coding DNA: TGTGCCAGCAGTTACGGTGCGGGAACATCAGAGACCCAGTACTTC. This gives the protein CASSYGAGTSETQYF.